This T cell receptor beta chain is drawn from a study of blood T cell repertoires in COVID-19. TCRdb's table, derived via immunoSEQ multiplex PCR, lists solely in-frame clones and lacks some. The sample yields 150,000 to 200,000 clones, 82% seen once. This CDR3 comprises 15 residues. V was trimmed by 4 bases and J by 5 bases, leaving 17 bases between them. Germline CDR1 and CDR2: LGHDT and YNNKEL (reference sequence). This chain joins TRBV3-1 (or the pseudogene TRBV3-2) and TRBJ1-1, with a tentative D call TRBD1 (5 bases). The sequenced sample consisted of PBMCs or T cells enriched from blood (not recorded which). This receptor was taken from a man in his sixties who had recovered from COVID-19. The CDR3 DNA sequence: TGTGCCAGCAGCCCCCGGCGGGGGGGGGAAACTGAAGCTTTCTTT. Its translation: CASSPRRGGETEAFF.